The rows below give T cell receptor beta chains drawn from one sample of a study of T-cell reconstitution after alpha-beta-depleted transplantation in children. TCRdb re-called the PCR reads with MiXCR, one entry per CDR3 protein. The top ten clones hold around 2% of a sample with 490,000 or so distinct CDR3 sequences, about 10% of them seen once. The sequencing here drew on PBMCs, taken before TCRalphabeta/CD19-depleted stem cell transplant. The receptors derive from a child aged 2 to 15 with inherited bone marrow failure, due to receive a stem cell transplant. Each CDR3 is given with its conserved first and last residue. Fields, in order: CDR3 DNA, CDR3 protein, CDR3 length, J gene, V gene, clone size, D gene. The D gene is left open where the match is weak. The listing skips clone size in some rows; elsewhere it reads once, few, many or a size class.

CDR3nt: TGTGCCAGCAGCGTAGGGGTGCGGGCGTTCAATGAGCAGTTCTTC; CDR3aa: CASSVGVRAFNEQFF; len: 15; j_gene: TRBJ2-1; v_gene: TRBV9; abundance: NA; d_gene: NA
CDR3nt: TGTGCTAGCAGCTTCGAGAACTGCGAGCAGTACTTC; CDR3aa: CASSFENCEQYF; len: 12; j_gene: TRBJ2-7; v_gene: TRBV7-7; abundance: many; d_gene: NA
CDR3nt: TGCAGCGTCTTGGGGGGGGCGGGCTATGGCTACACCTTC; CDR3aa: CSVLGGAGYGYTF; len: 13; j_gene: TRBJ1-2; v_gene: TRBV29-1; abundance: many; d_gene: NA
CDR3nt: TGTGCCAGCACCGTCACCTCGGGGGGATCCTACGAGCAGTACTTC; CDR3aa: CASTVTSGGSYEQYF; len: 15; j_gene: TRBJ2-7; v_gene: TRBV11-2; abundance: many; d_gene: TRBD2
CDR3nt: TGTGCCGGCAGCTTAGCAGCAGGGGGCACAGATACGCAGTATTTT; CDR3aa: CAGSLAAGGTDTQYF; len: 15; j_gene: TRBJ2-3; v_gene: TRBV7-2; abundance: NA; d_gene: NA
CDR3nt: TGTGCCAGCAGCCGCTCCCCGTCGGAGACCCAGTACTTC; CDR3aa: CASSRSPSETQYF; len: 13; j_gene: TRBJ2-5; v_gene: TRBV4-2; abundance: many; d_gene: NA
CDR3nt: TGCAGTGCTTCCCACAGGGGTGGCGGTTCACCCCTCCACTTT; CDR3aa: CSASHRGGGSPLHF; len: 14; j_gene: TRBJ1-6; v_gene: TRBV20-1; abundance: NA; d_gene: TRBD1
CDR3nt: TGTGCCAGCAGTTTAAGAACAGGGGTGTGGAATGAGCAGTTCTTC; CDR3aa: CASSLRTGVWNEQFF; len: 15; j_gene: TRBJ2-1; v_gene: TRBV12-3/TRBV12-4; abundance: many; d_gene: TRBD1
CDR3nt: TGTGCCAGCAGCTTACCCATAGCAGCCCACGGCAATGAGCAGTTCTTC; CDR3aa: CASSLPIAAHGNEQFF; len: 16; j_gene: TRBJ2-1; v_gene: TRBV7-8; abundance: many; d_gene: NA
CDR3nt: TGCAGTGCAGGGGCCCTCGCGCAGTACTTC; CDR3aa: CSAGALAQYF; len: 10; j_gene: TRBJ2-7; v_gene: TRBV20-1; abundance: NA; d_gene: NA
CDR3nt: TGTGCCAGCAGCCAGGACGTACGCACTGAAGCTTTCTTT; CDR3aa: CASSQDVRTEAFF; len: 13; j_gene: TRBJ1-1; v_gene: TRBV4-2; abundance: many; d_gene: NA
CDR3nt: TGCGCCAGCAGCTTGGGGACAAGACCCAACAATGAGCAGTTCTTC; CDR3aa: CASSLGTRPNNEQFF; len: 15; j_gene: TRBJ2-1; v_gene: TRBV5-1; abundance: many; d_gene: NA
CDR3nt: TGCAGTGCTAGATGGTGGGCGACAGATACGCAGTATTTT; CDR3aa: CSARWWATDTQYF; len: 13; j_gene: TRBJ2-3; v_gene: TRBV20-1; abundance: many; d_gene: NA